Listed below are T cell receptor beta chains from one sample, sequenced in a study of shared clonotypes between healthy human individuals. Some clones are missing from TCRdb's copy, which holds only in-frame ones; the method was immunoSEQ multiplex PCR. Among approximately 1.5 million clones listed, 95% to 99% were seen once. The specimen was naive CD4+ T cells sorted from blood. All receptors derive from a man aged 25-40 years in good health. CDR3s include the opening cysteine and the closing phenylalanine or tryptophan. D genes are given only for firm matches. Part of the rows lack a size; the others show once, few, many or a class for expanded clones.

V gene	J gene	clone size	D gene	CDR3 protein	CDR3 DNA
TRBV7-2	TRBJ1-2	NA	NA	CASSLGVFYGYTF	TGTGCCAGCAGCCTCGGAGTCTTCTATGGCTACACCTTC
TRBV19	TRBJ2-3	NA	TRBD2	CASSMGLGTSTDTQYF	TGTGCCAGTAGTATGGGACTAGGAACTAGCACAGATACGCAGTATTTT
TRBV27	TRBJ2-3	NA	NA	CASRGLFVADTQYF	TGTGCCAGCCGAGGGCTATTCGTTGCTGATACGCAGTATTTT
TRBV5-1	TRBJ1-3	NA	NA	CASSLTPSGNTIYF	TGCGCCAGCAGCTTGACCCCGTCTGGAAACACCATATATTTT
TRBV19	TRBJ2-7	NA	NA	CASSRADYSSYEQYF	TGTGCCAGTAGTCGGGCGGATTATAGCTCCTACGAGCAGTACTTC
TRBV7-8	TRBJ2-1	NA	NA	CASSLLGGPSSYNEQFF	TGTGCCAGCAGCTTATTGGGGGGCCCCAGCTCCTACAATGAGCAGTTCTTC
TRBV5-5	TRBJ2-7	once	NA	CASSLAGDPSYEQYF	TGTGCCAGCAGCTTAGCAGGGGATCCTTCCTACGAGCAGTACTTC
TRBV6-5	TRBJ1-1	NA	TRBD1	CASSYSTRGHTEAFF	TGTGCCAGCAGTTACTCGACAAGGGGGCACACTGAAGCTTTCTTT
TRBV28	TRBJ1-2	once	TRBD1	CASRVWDRGTSGYTF	TGTGCCAGCAGGGTGTGGGACAGGGGGACCTCTGGCTACACCTTC
TRBV10-2	TRBJ2-5	NA	NA	CATRLGGTQYF	TGCGCCACTCGTCTGGGGGGGACCCAGTACTTC
TRBV6-1	TRBJ1-5	NA	NA	CASSERRRTSVYSNQPQHF	TGTGCCAGCAGTGAACGGAGGAGGACATCCGTTTATAGCAATCAGCCCCAGCATTTT
TRBV18	TRBJ2-5	NA	NA	CASSDGPEETQYF	TGTGCCAGCTCAGACGGCCCTGAAGAGACCCAGTACTTC
TRBV9	TRBJ2-3	NA	TRBD2	CASSDPGTSVTDTQYF	TGTGCCAGCAGCGACCCCGGGACTAGCGTCACAGATACGCAGTATTTT
TRBV7-6	TRBJ2-3	NA	TRBD2	CASSSAAAGGTDTQYF	TGTGCCAGCAGCTCCGCCGCAGCGGGAGGCACAGATACGCAGTATTTT
TRBV19	TRBJ2-7	NA	TRBD2	CASSMGGSGEQYF	TGTGCCAGTAGTATGGGCGGGAGTGGCGAGCAGTACTTC
TRBV7-2	TRBJ1-4	NA	NA	CASSFGRNNEKLFF	TGTGCCAGCAGCTTTGGAAGAAATAATGAAAAACTGTTTTTT
TRBV7-8	TRBJ1-2	NA	NA	CASSPQDRGGYTF	TGTGCCAGCAGCCCACAGGACCGGGGGGGCTACACCTTC
TRBV29-1	TRBJ1-1	NA	NA	CSGLTVNTEAFF	TGCAGCGGTTTAACAGTGAACACTGAAGCTTTCTTT